Sequencing of this T cell receptor (beta chain) was carried out in a study of blood T cell repertoires in COVID-19. The overall study: The United States, Italy and Spain supplied acute and convalescent COVID-19 samples. The cDNA or gDNA used as material had been derived from T cells, B-cell-depleted T cells, or PBMCs.

Trimming pared 3 bases from V and 9 bases from J, leaving 15 bases between. CDR1 LGHDT and CDR2 YNNKEL come from the germline V gene (reference sequence). The CDR3 is 15 residues long. This clone showed up just once. In the source study's methods: For nucleated cells, counts were estimated from reference gene primer amplification. Sequencing used immunoSEQ multiplex PCR; TCRdb keeps in-frame clones, though not all of them. The V and J calls and clone size were taken over from that table, and D and trimming were inferred from the DNA. This table holds approximately 70,000 clones, around 90% found once.

The clonotype comes from a human donor in a cohort sampled during active COVID-19. The chain joins TRBV3-1 (or the pseudogene TRBV3-2) to TRBJ1-6; D is ambiguous. Sequenced sample: peripheral blood. The CDR3 protein is CASSQASGVASPLHF. The CDR3 DNA reads TGTGCCAGCAGCCAGGCTTCGGGTGTAGCTTCACCCCTCCACTTT.